Included here is one TCR beta chain sequence, with context. This sample was included in a study of T cell changes during pregnancy in multiple sclerosis. Data came from immunoSEQ multiplex PCR; TCRdb stores just in-frame clones and leaves some out. The top ten clones hold about 2% of a sample with around 80,000 clones, around 94% of them seen once. This receptor was obtained from a female donor with multiple sclerosis, enrolled in a pregnancy study. The sequenced sample was peripheral blood, obtained before pregnancy.

CDR3 protein: CASSALGGSDTQYF. The DNA for the CDR3 is TGTGCCAGCAGTGCCCTAGGCGGGTCAGATACGCAGTATTTT. This rearrangement joins TRBV25-1 to TRBJ2-3; TRBD2 is a possible D gene (5 bases). The CDR3 loop spans 14 amino acids. V lost 4 bases to trimming and J lost 4 bases, with 12 bases between them. CDR1 and CDR2 (germline): MGHDK, SYGVNS.